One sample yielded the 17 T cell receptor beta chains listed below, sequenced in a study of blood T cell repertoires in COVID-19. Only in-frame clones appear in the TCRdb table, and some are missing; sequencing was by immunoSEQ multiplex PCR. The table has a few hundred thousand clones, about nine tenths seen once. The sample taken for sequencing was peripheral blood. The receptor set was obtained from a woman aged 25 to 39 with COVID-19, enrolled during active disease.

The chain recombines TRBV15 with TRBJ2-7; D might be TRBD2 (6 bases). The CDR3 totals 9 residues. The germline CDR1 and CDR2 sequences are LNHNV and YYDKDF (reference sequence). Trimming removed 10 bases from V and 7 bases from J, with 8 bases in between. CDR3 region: CAIGGEQYF. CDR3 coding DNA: TGTGCCATCGGGGGTGAGCAGTACTTC.

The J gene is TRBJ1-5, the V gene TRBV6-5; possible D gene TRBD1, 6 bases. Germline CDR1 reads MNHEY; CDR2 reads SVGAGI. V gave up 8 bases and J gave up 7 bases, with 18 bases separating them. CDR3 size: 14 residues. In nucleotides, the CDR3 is TGTGCCAGCGCCGACAGGCAGAGGGGACAGCCCCAGCATTTT. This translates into CASADRQRGQPQHF.

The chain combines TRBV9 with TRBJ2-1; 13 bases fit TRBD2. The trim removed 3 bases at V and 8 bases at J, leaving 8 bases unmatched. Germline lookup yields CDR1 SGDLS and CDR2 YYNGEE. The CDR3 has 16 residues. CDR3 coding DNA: TGTGCCAGCAGCGCCTACGGACTAGCGGGAGTAGATGAGCAGTTCTTC. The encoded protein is CASSAYGLAGVDEQFF.

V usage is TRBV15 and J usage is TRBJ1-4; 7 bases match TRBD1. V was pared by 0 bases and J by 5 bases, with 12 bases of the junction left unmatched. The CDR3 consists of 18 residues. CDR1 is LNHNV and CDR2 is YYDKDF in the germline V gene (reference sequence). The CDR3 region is CATSRDISPGRGNEKLFF. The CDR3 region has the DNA TGTGCCACCAGCAGAGATATCTCTCCGGGCAGGGGGAATGAAAAACTGTTTTTT.

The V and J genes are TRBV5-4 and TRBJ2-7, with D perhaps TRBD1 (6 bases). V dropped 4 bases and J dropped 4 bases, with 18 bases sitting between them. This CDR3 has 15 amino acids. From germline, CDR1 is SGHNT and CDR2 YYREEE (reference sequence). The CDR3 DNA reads TGTGCCAGCAGCGCGAACACAGGGTCGCGATACGAGCAGTACTTC. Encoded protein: CASSANTGSRYEQYF.

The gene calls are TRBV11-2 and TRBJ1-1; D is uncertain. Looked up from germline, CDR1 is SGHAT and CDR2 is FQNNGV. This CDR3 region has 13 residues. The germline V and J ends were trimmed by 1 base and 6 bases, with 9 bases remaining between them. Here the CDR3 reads CASSLVVEAEAFF. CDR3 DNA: TGTGCCAGCAGCTTAGTAGTGGAGGCTGAAGCTTTCTTT.

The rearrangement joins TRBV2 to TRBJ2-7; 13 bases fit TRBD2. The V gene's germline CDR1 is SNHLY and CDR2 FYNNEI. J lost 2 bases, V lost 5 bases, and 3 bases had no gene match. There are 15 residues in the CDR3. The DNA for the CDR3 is TGTGCCAGCAGTACTAGCGGGAGGGTCCCCTACGAGCAGTACTTC. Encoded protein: CASSTSGRVPYEQYF.

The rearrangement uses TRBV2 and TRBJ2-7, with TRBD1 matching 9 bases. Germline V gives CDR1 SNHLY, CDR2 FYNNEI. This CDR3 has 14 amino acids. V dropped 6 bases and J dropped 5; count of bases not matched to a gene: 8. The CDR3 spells CASRSGTGSNEQYF. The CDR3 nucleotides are TGTGCCAGCAGGTCCGGGACAGGGAGTAACGAGCAGTACTTC.

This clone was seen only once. CDR3 sequence reads: CAWSSGQTGNTIYF. The CDR3 region has the DNA TGTGCCTGGAGCTCAGGGCAAACTGGAAACACCATATATTTT. V gene TRBV30 combines with J gene TRBJ1-3, with D possibly matching TRBD1 (5 bases). The V and J ends lost 3 bases and 2 bases respectively, with 11 bases between them. From germline, CDR1 is GTSNPN and CDR2 SVGIG (reference sequence). This CDR3 spans 14 amino acids.

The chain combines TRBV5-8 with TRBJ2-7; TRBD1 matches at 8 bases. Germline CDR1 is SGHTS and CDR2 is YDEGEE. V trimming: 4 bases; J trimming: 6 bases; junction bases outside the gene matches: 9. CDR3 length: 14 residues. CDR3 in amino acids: CASSHDRGVSEQYF. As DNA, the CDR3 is TGTGCCAGCAGCCACGACAGGGGTGTGAGCGAGCAGTACTTC.

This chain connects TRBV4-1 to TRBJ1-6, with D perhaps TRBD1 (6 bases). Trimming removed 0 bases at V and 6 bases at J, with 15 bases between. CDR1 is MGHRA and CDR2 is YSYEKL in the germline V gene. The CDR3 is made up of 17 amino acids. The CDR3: CASSQEPRTEGNSPLHF. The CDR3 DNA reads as TGCGCCAGCAGCCAAGAACCCCGGACAGAGGGTAATTCACCCCTCCACTTT.

The CDR3 coding sequence is TGTGCCCGAGGGGAAAAACTGTTTTTT. Its protein is CARGEKLFF. This chain uses TRBV27 with TRBJ1-4; D is undetermined. The CDR3 has 9 amino acids. Germline V gives CDR1 MNHEY, CDR2 SMNVEV (reference sequence). With 11 bases removed from V and 8 bases from J, the gap between germline ends came to 6 bases.

Here the CDR3 reads CASSHLPGQAEAFF. As DNA, the CDR3 is TGCGCCAGCAGCCACCTGCCGGGACAAGCTGAAGCTTTCTTT. This rearrangement joins TRBV5-1 to TRBJ1-1, with D possibly matching TRBD1 (6 bases). CDR1 and CDR2 (germline): SGHRS, YFSETQ. The V end was cut by 4 bases, the J end by 6 bases, with 16 bases between. CDR3 length: 14 amino acids.

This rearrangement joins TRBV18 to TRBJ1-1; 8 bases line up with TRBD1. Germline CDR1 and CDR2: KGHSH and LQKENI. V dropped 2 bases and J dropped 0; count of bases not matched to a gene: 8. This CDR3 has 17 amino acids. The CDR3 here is CASSPNARTGMNTEAFF. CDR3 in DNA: TGTGCCAGCTCACCAAACGCCCGGACAGGGATGAACACTGAAGCTTTCTTT.

For the CDR3, the DNA is TGCGCCAGCAGCGGAGGGGCTACTAGCACAGATACGCAGTATTTT. Its protein is CASSGGATSTDTQYF. The rearrangement joins TRBV5-1 to TRBJ2-3; D is possibly TRBD2 (6 bases). Deletions cut 4 bases from V and 0 bases from J, with 12 bases between. The CDR3 is 15 residues long. Germline V gives CDR1 SGHRS, CDR2 YFSETQ.

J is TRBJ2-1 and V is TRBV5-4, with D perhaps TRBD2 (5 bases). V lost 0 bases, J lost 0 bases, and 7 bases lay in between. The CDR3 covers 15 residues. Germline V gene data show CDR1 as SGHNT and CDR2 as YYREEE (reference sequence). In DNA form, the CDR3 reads TGTGCCAGCAGCTTGGACGGGAACTCCTACAATGAGCAGTTCTTC. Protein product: CASSLDGNSYNEQFF.

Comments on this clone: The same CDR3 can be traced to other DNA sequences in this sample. CDR3 loop: CASSPNTGELFF. The DNA of the CDR3 is TGTGCCAGCAGTCCAAACACCGGGGAGCTGTTTTTT. V usage is TRBV7-3 and J usage is TRBJ2-2; D remains ambiguous. Trimming removed 6 bases from V and 2 bases from J, with 4 bases in between. The CDR3 consists of 12 residues. Germline loops: CDR1 SGHTA, CDR2 FQGTGA.